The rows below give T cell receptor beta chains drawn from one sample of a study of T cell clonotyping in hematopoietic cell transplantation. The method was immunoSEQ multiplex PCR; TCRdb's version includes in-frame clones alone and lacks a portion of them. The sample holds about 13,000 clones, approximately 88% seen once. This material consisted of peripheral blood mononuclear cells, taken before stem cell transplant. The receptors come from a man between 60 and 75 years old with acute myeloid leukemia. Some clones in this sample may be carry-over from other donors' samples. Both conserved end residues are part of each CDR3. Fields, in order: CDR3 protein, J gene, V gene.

CASSSSGGRVETQYF,TRBJ2-5,TRBV6-5
CAWSRRQQGRSGYTF,TRBJ1-2,TRBV30
CASSQASGWLGGYTF,TRBJ1-2,TRBV4-1
CASSLVGQETQYF,TRBJ2-5,TRBV5-6
CATGENQETQYF,TRBJ2-5,TRBV19
CASSLGGIQPQHF,TRBJ1-5,TRBV7-2
CASSPGTVRAGDEQYF,TRBJ2-7,TRBV5-1
CASSLDVNTEAFF,TRBJ1-1,TRBV7-6
CASSLYPYSYNEQFF,TRBJ2-1,TRBV6-5
CASSLGRDPLNYGYTF,TRBJ1-2,TRBV5-1
CAWGTGGWEQYF,TRBJ2-7,TRBV30
CASSPGQGNTEAFF,TRBJ1-1,TRBV4-3
CASSGRSLGEKLFF,TRBJ1-4,TRBV2
CASSLELRGGTEAFF,TRBJ1-1,TRBV7-8
CASSYREVDGYTF,TRBJ1-2,TRBV13
CASSYTGGPNNEQFF,TRBJ2-1,TRBV6-6
CASRLRGTSRGREKLFF,TRBJ1-4,TRBV12-2
CASSGRAANEQFF,TRBJ2-1,TRBV7-2
CSVDRAGGMAFF,TRBJ1-1,TRBV29-1
CASSLKPTDTQYF,TRBJ2-3,TRBV7-2
CASSSGQAYNEKLFF,TRBJ1-4,TRBV9
CASSEDRTTNEKLFF,TRBJ1-4,TRBV6-1
CASSHGQTNTEAFF,TRBJ1-1,TRBV4-3
CASSLDEETQYF,TRBJ2-5,TRBV5-1
CASSARRFSYEQYF,TRBJ2-7,TRBV7-8
CASSLGGDTDTQYF,TRBJ2-3,TRBV5-1
CASSGMTGGNQPQHF,TRBJ1-5,TRBV2
CASSFGGEKLFF,TRBJ1-4,TRBV7-9
CASVAGAANNEQFF,TRBJ2-1,TRBV5-1
CASSSGDRVKGEKLFF,TRBJ1-4,TRBV5-1
CASSVERDRGSTGELFF,TRBJ2-2,TRBV9
CASSLSGAETQYF,TRBJ2-5,TRBV5-1
CASGDSGYNEQFF,TRBJ2-1,TRBV10-3
CATSRVGLRSPNEKLFF,TRBJ1-4,TRBV15
CASSIRPGWEDTQYF,TRBJ2-3,TRBV19
CAWSPQGSKNTEAFF,TRBJ1-1,TRBV30
CASRERQGAWETQYF,TRBJ2-5,TRBV5-5
CASNGANTDTQYF,TRBJ2-3,TRBV19
CAISDSNQPQHF,TRBJ1-5,TRBV10-3
CASSQIENTRDEQYF,TRBJ2-7,TRBV14
CASSVDVRGHGNIQYF,TRBJ2-4,TRBV9
CAISDGGNQPQHF,TRBJ1-5,TRBV10-3
CAISGLAKSLKNEQFF,TRBJ2-1,TRBV10-3
CASSWGTGYEQYF,TRBJ2-7,TRBV27
CSVEPTGGGYGYTF,TRBJ1-2,TRBV29-1
CASSPGQPTYEQYF,TRBJ2-7,TRBV2
CASSLGRNADTQYF,TRBJ2-3,TRBV11-2
CASTPDGGMNTEAFF,TRBJ1-1,TRBV6-5
CASSMGQTHYGYTF,TRBJ1-2,TRBV5-1
CASSQGLPGDYTGELFF,TRBJ2-2,TRBV14
CATSRGGRPEAFF,TRBJ1-1,TRBV15
CASSIFGRDVPGNTIYF,TRBJ1-3,TRBV19
CASSFEGTGNFPYEQYF,TRBJ2-7,TRBV5-1
CAWVRTGQDTEAFF,TRBJ1-1,TRBV30
CASSPGTGNQPQHF,TRBJ1-5,TRBV7-8